The clone carrying this T cell receptor (beta chain) was counted a few times. Its antigen remains unidentified. These data belong to a study of cytotoxic CD8 clonotypes in ibrutinib-treated CLL. General observations from the study: Sustained-remission patients were sampled at one set of times and progressing patients at different ones. Higher clonality was seen at ibrutinib response and a return toward baseline at progression.

Profiling relied on immunoSEQ multiplex PCR, and the TCRdb table lists in-frame clones only, not all of them. The table includes some 130,000 clones, approximately 85% detected once. This CDR3 region has 17 residues. Per germline, CDR1 SGHAT and CDR2 FQNNGV. Trimming took off 2 bases at V and 6 bases at J, with 23 bases between the two ends. This chain uses TRBV11-2 with TRBJ2-7, with no clear D. The material sequenced was PBMCs, taken after 24 months of ibrutinib treatment. This TCR came from a human donor with chronic lymphocytic leukemia. CDR3 in amino acids: CASSLRTDHPVFCEQYF. The CDR3 bases are TGTGCCAGCAGCTTAAGAACAGACCACCCCGTTTTCTGCGAGCAGTACTTC.